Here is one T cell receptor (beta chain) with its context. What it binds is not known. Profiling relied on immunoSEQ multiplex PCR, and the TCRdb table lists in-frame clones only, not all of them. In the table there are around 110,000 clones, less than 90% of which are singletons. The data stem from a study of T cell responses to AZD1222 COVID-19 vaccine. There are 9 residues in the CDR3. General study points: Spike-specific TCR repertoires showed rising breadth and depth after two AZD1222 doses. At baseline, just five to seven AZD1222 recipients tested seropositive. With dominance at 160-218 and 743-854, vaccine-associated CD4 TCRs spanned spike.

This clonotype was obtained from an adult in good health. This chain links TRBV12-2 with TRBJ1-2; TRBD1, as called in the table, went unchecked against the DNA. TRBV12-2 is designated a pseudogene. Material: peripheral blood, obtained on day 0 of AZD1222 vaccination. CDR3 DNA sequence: TGTGCAAGTCGCTTTACAGAGTCCTTC. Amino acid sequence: CASRFTESF.